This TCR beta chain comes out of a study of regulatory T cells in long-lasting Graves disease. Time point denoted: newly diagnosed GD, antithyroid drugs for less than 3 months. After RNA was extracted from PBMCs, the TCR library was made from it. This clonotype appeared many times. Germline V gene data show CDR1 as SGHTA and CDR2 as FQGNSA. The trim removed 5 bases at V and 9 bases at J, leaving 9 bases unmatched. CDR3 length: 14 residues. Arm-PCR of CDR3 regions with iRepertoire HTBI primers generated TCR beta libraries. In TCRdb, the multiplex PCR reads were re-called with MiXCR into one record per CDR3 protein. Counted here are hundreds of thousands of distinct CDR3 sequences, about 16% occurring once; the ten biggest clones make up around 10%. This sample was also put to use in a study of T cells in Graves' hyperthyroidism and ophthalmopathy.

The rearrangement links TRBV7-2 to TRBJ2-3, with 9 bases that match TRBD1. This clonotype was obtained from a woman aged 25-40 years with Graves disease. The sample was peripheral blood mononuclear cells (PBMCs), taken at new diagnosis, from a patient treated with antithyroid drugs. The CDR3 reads CASSQPGQGYTQYF. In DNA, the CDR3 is TGTGCCAGCAGCCAACCGGGACAGGGTTACACGCAGTATTTT.